Included here is one T cell receptor (beta chain) sequence, with context. This entry belongs to a study of long-term antiretroviral therapy in people with HIV. Study-level background: Initial samples were collected about a decade before the 2015 immediate-ART recommendation.

The CDR3 has 16 amino acids. Survey-level resolution applied to immunoSEQ assay v3.0. Repertoires were generated with immunoSEQ multiplex PCR, while TCRdb's copy carries only in-frame clones and drops some. The sample lists roughly 33,000 clones; about three quarters were seen once. The origin of this receptor is a woman in her forties or fifties with HIV. The sequencing here drew on unsorted PBMCs, taken 3.1 years after starting antiretroviral therapy. V and J are TRBV12-1 and TRBJ2-3; the table's D call, TRBD2, was not checked against the DNA. TRBV12-1 is noted as a pseudogene. The CDR3 reads CASSSRAGLSTDTQYF. CDR3 sequence (DNA): TGTGCCAGCAGCTCCCGAGCGGGCCTAAGCACAGATACGCAGTATTTT.